This TCR beta chain was retrieved from a study of technical replicates of blood from a handful of donors. The CDR3 is made up of 12 amino acids. V lost 7 bases and J 3 bases, leaving 10 bases between the germline ends. Germline lookup yields CDR1 MNHNS and CDR2 SASEGT. Repertoires were generated with immunoSEQ multiplex PCR, while TCRdb's copy carries only in-frame clones and drops some. This table holds roughly 80,000 clones, around 96% found once. Input material: T cells isolated from PBMCs. The V call is TRBV6-1, the J call TRBJ2-7; a possible D gene is TRBD1 (6 bases). This sequence was found in a human donor in good health. The CDR3 reads CASTQDSYEQYF. The CDR3 DNA reads as TGTGCCAGCACCCAGGACAGCTACGAGCAGTACTTC.